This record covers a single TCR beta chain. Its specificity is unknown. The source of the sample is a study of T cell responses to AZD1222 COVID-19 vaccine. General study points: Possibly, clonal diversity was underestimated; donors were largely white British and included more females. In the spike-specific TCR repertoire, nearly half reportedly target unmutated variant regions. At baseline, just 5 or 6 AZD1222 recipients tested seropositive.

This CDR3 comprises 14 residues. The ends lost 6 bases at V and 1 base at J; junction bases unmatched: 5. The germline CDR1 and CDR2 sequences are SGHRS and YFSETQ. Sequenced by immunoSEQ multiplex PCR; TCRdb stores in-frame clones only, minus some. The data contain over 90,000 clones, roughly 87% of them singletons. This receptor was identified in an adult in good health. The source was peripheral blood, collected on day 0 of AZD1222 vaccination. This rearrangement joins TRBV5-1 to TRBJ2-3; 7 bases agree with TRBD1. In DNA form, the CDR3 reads TGCGCCAGCACCCTGGGACAGCGCACAGATACGCAGTATTTT. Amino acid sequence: CASTLGQRTDTQYF.